This T cell receptor beta chain was recorded in a study of CD8+CD57+ T cells in acquired aplastic anemia. Sequencing was done on patients that had shown CD8+CD57+ cell expansion by flow cytometry. CDR3 and TCR beta VDJ profiling relied on genomic DNA as the template. TCRdb passed the reads through MiXCR, listing each CDR3 protein once. The sample includes around 150,000 distinct CDR3 sequences, 60% to 80% seen only once; the top ten take 45% to 60%. Study-wide results and limits: Comparison of patients with controls identified roughly 30 shared CD8+ CDR3 sequences.

On this clonotype itself: No antigen is known for it.

V was shortened by 4 bases and J by 2 bases, with 11 bases between the two germline ends. The CDR3 length is 14 residues. Germline V gene lookup returns CDR1 MGHDK and CDR2 SYGVNS. The chain uses TRBV25-1 and TRBJ1-2, with D perhaps TRBD1 (5 bases). This TCR came from a human donor with aplastic anemia. The sample consisted of sorted CD4+, CD8+, or CD8+CD57+ T cells (not recorded which) from PBMCs. CDR3: CASSVPGVNYGYTF. The DNA of the CDR3 is TGTGCCAGCAGTGTTCCGGGGGTAAACTATGGCTACACCTTC.